These T cell receptor beta chains were read from a single sample in a study of cytomegalovirus exposure and HLA in healthy donors. Clones were read by immunoSEQ multiplex PCR, and TCRdb kept only the in-frame ones, dropping some. The data contain roughly 56,000 clones, about 81% of them singletons. Sequencing used PBMCs. Every receptor here comes from a boy younger than 18 in good health and CMV-seropositive. Both conserved end residues are part of each CDR3. Fields, in order: J gene, clone size, V gene, CDR3 length, D gene, CDR3 protein, CDR3 DNA. The D gene is left open where the match is weak. Clone size is given for some rows only: seen once, a few or many times, or a class if the clone is expanded.

TRBJ1-5 | . | TRBV4-1 | 14 | . | CASSQEATNQPQHF | TGCGCCAGCAGCCAAGAGGCAACCAATCAGCCCCAGCATTTT
TRBJ1-1 | . | TRBV19 | 14 | . | CASKIGTMNTEAFF | TGTGCCAGTAAGATAGGGACAATGAACACTGAAGCTTTCTTT
TRBJ2-1 | . | TRBV5-6 | 15 | . | CASSLGSGPYNEQFF | TGTGCCAGCAGCTTGGGCAGCGGTCCCTACAATGAGCAGTTCTTC
TRBJ2-7 | . | TRBV19 | 12 | . | CASSIGAYEQYF | TGTGCCAGTAGTATCGGGGCCTACGAGCAGTACTTC
TRBJ2-1 | . | TRBV7-9 | 17 | . | CAKERVAQGLSYNEQFF | TGTGCCAAAGAAAGAGTGGCGCAGGGGCTCTCCTACAATGAGCAGTTCTTC
TRBJ2-7 | . | TRBV4-1 | 13 | . | CASSPGNGYEQYF | TGCGCCAGCAGCCCCGGGAACGGCTACGAGCAGTACTTC
TRBJ2-7 | . | TRBV6-4 | 15 | TRBD2 | CASSETSGAAYEQYF | TGTGCCAGCAGTGAAACTAGCGGGGCCGCCTACGAGCAGTACTTC
TRBJ2-7 | . | TRBV13 | 15 | TRBD1 | CASSSDRESSYEQYF | TGTGCCAGCAGTTCCGACAGGGAGTCATCCTACGAGCAGTACTTC
TRBJ2-7 | . | TRBV5-4 | 17 | TRBD2 | CASSQGTSGGLTYEQYF | TGTGCCAGCAGCCAAGGGACTAGCGGGGGCCTCACCTACGAGCAGTACTTC
TRBJ2-7 | . | TRBV7-2 | 14 | . | CASSLGGNPYEQYF | TGTGCCAGCAGCTTGGGGGGAAACCCCTACGAGCAGTACTTC
TRBJ2-1 | . | TRBV11-2 | 15 | . | CASSLTYGGWYEQFF | TGTGCCAGCAGCCTTACTTATGGGGGGTGGTATGAGCAGTTCTTC
TRBJ2-7 | . | TRBV2 | 14 | TRBD1 | CASRNRGTSYEQYF | TGTGCCAGCAGGAACAGGGGAACCTCCTACGAGCAGTACTTC
TRBJ2-7 | . | TRBV7-9 | 16 | . | CASSLADTGYPYEQYF | TGTGCCAGCAGCTTAGCCGACACAGGGTACCCCTACGAGCAGTACTTC
TRBJ1-6 | . | TRBV14 | 13 | . | CASRLARYSPLHF | TGTGCCAGCCGCTTAGCTAGGTATTCACCCCTCCACTTT
TRBJ1-1 | . | TRBV21-1 | 15 | . | CASSKKKTRGTEAFF | TGTGCCAGCAGCAAAAAGAAGACGCGCGGCACTGAAGCTTTCTTT
TRBJ2-3 | few | TRBV5-5 | 15 | . | CASSVWRGNTDTQYF | TGTGCCAGCAGCGTGTGGCGGGGTAACACAGATACGCAGTATTTT
TRBJ1-2 | once | TRBV6-4 | 12 | . | CANPGLRYGYTF | TGTGCCAACCCAGGGTTGAGGTATGGCTACACCTTC
TRBJ1-1 | . | TRBV11-2 | 13 | . | CASSRPGYTEAFF | TGTGCCAGCAGCCGTCCGGGGTATACTGAAGCTTTCTTT
TRBJ2-5 | . | TRBV7-8 | 14 | TRBD1 | CASSWGTGKETQYF | TGTGCCAGCAGTTGGGGGACAGGGAAGGAGACCCAGTACTTC
TRBJ2-7 | . | TRBV5-4 | 16 | TRBD1 | CASSLAPGQGLDEQYF | TGTGCCAGCAGCCTCGCTCCGGGACAGGGTCTCGACGAGCAGTACTTC
TRBJ2-3 | . | TRBV6-5 | 15 | . | CASSLRDRGTDTQYF | TGTGCCAGCAGTTTGCGGGACAGAGGAACAGATACGCAGTATTTT
TRBJ2-5 | few | TRBV9 | 14 | . | CASSALPGQETQYF | TGTGCCAGCAGCGCACTTCCGGGGCAAGAGACCCAGTACTTC
TRBJ1-2 | few | TRBV7-8 | 14 | TRBD1 | CASRLPGTGSGYTF | TGTGCCAGCAGGTTACCCGGGACAGGAAGTGGCTACACCTTC
TRBJ2-5 | medium-sized | TRBV7-9 | 15 | TRBD2 | CASSRDGGDQETQYF | TGTGCCAGCAGCCGTGATGGGGGGGATCAAGAGACCCAGTACTTC
TRBJ1-4 | . | TRBV29-1 | 11 | TRBD1 | CSVLTGEKLFF | TGCAGCGTTTTGACAGGGGAAAAACTGTTTTTT
TRBJ2-5 | . | TRBV5-5 | 11 | . | CASSLRETQYF | TGTGCCAGCAGCCTAAGAGAGACCCAGTACTTC
TRBJ1-2 | . | TRBV4-1 | 16 | . | CASSQGGETGTRGYTF | TGCGCCAGCAGCCAAGGGGGGGAAACCGGGACTCGCGGCTACACCTTC
TRBJ2-3 | . | TRBV11-1 | 16 | . | CASSLIGGLNTDTQYF | TGTGCCAGCAGCTTGATTGGGGGACTCAACACAGATACGCAGTATTTT
TRBJ2-1 | . | TRBV6-4 | 15 | . | CASSLLGGPGDEQFF | TGTGCCAGTTCCCTTTTGGGGGGGCCTGGGGATGAGCAGTTCTTC
TRBJ1-2 | . | TRBV23-1 | 10 | . | CASSSEGYTF | TGCGCCAGCAGTTCCGAGGGCTACACCTTC
TRBJ2-2 | . | TRBV27 | 16 | . | CASRRPYGQFGGELFF | TGTGCCAGCAGACGACCCTACGGACAGTTTGGCGGGGAGCTGTTTTTT
TRBJ2-3 | . | TRBV19 | 15 | TRBD1 | CASSMGQGVADTQYF | TGTGCCAGTAGTATGGGACAGGGGGTGGCAGATACGCAGTATTTT
TRBJ2-1 | . | TRBV12-5 | 16 | TRBD2 | CASVDAVSSGYNEQFF | TGTGCTAGTGTTGATGCGGTCTCTAGCGGTTACAATGAGCAGTTCTTC
TRBJ2-3 | . | TRBV10-3 | 13 | TRBD2 | CAITSGGTDTQYF | TGTGCCATCACTAGCGGGGGCACAGATACGCAGTATTTT
TRBJ1-6 | . | TRBV7-9 | 14 | . | CASSSSLFGSPLHF | TGTGCCAGCAGCTCATCCCTTTTCGGTTCACCCCTCCACTTT
TRBJ1-2 | . | TRBV7-9 | 15 | . | CASSGMRAPRNGYTF | TGTGCCAGCAGCGGAATGCGGGCTCCTAGGAATGGCTACACCTTC
TRBJ1-1 | . | TRBV19 | 15 | TRBD1 | CASREMTGSDTEAFF | TGTGCCAGTAGGGAGATGACAGGGTCGGACACTGAAGCTTTCTTT
TRBJ2-7 | . | TRBV15 | 22 | . | CATSRDRRWDRLGIGGFYEQYF | TGTGCCACCAGCAGAGATCGGCGGTGGGACAGGTTAGGGATCGGGGGGTTCTACGAGCAGTACTTC
TRBJ1-4 | . | TRBV19 | 14 | . | CASSLTGSPEKLFF | TGTGCCAGTAGTCTTACAGGGTCCCCTGAAAAACTGTTTTTT
TRBJ1-2 | . | TRBV20-1 | 11 | . | CSAKQGLRYTF | TGCAGTGCTAAACAGGGCTTGAGATACACCTTC
TRBJ2-4 | . | TRBV19 | 15 | TRBD1 | CASSIGQGSKNIQYF | TGTGCCAGTAGTATTGGACAGGGGTCCAAAAACATTCAGTACTTC
TRBJ2-5 | few | TRBV11-2 | 15 | . | CASNNGGHPQETQYF | TGTGCCAGCAACAATGGGGGACACCCCCAAGAGACCCAGTACTTC
TRBJ2-7 | few | TRBV6-5 | 13 | . | CASGRGRDYEQYF | TGTGCCAGCGGTCGGGGCAGGGACTACGAGCAGTACTTC
TRBJ2-7 | . | TRBV5-8 | 16 | TRBD2 | CASSPTRREGGYEQYF | TGTGCCAGCAGCCCGACCCGCCGGGAGGGGGGGTACGAGCAGTACTTC
TRBJ1-2 | . | TRBV6-5 | 12 | . | CASSYPGNGYTF | TGTGCCAGCAGTTATCCAGGGAATGGCTACACCTTC
TRBJ2-1 | . | TRBV6-6 | 14 | . | CASSYERVYNEQFF | TGTGCCAGCAGTTATGAGAGGGTCTACAATGAGCAGTTCTTC
TRBJ2-5 | . | TRBV7-3 | 17 | TRBD1 | CASSLSPGTGRGETQYF | TGTGCCAGCAGCTTAAGCCCCGGGACAGGGAGAGGAGAGACCCAGTACTTC
TRBJ2-5 | . | TRBV6-5 | 14 | . | CASSYDSRGETQYF | TGTGCCAGCAGTTATGACTCCCGTGGGGAGACCCAGTACTTC
TRBJ2-4 | . | TRBV5-1 | 12 | TRBD1 | CASSSDRAIQYF | TGCGCCAGCAGCTCTGACAGGGCCATTCAGTACTTC
TRBJ1-1 | . | TRBV6-5 | 15 | TRBD1 | CASSLFRDSNTEAFF | TGTGCCAGCAGCCTCTTCCGGGACAGCAACACTGAAGCTTTCTTT
TRBJ2-7 | . | TRBV5-6 | 14 | TRBD2 | CASSDGLAGVEQYF | TGTGCCAGCAGCGACGGACTAGCGGGGGTCGAGCAGTACTTC
TRBJ2-1 | few | TRBV5-1 | 15 | TRBD1 | CASSYQTGQGGRQFF | TGCGCCAGCAGCTATCAAACCGGACAGGGGGGACGGCAGTTCTTC
TRBJ2-7 | . | TRBV6-6 | 13 | . | CATQGFSAYEQYF | TGTGCCACCCAGGGGTTTAGCGCCTACGAGCAGTACTTC
TRBJ1-2 | . | TRBV18 | 13 | TRBD1 | CASSPVTGQGYTF | TGTGCCAGCTCACCCGTGACAGGGCAGGGCTACACCTTC
TRBJ2-7 | few | TRBV10-3 | 12 | . | CAIAGSSYEQYF | TGTGCCATCGCGGGGAGCTCCTACGAGCAGTACTTC